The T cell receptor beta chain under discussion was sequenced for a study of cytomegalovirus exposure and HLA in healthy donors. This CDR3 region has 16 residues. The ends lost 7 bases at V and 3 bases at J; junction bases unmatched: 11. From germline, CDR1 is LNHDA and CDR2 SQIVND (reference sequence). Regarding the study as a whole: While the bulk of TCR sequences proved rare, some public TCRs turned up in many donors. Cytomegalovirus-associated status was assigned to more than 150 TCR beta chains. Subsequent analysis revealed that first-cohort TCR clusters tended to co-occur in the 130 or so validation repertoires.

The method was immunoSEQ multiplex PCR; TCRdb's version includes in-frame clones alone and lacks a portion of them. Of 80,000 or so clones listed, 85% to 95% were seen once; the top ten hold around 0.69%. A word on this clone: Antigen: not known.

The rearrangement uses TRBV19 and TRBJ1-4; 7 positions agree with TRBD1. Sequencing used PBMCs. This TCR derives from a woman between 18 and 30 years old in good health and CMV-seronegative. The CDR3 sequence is CASNPGGGASNEKLFF. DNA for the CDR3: TGTGCCAGTAATCCAGGAGGGGGCGCGTCTAATGAAAAACTGTTTTTT.